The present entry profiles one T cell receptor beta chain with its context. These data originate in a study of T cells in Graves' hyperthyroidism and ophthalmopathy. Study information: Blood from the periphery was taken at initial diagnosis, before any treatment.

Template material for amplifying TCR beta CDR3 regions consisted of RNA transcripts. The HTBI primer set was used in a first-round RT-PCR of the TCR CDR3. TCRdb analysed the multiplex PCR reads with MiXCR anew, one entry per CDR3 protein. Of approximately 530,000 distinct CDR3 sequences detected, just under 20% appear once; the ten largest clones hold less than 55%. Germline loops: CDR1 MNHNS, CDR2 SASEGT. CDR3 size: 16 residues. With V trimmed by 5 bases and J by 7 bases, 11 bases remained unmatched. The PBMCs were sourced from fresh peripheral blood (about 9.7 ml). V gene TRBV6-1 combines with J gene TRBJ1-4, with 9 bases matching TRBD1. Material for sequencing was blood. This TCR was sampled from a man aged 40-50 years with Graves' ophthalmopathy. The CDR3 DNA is TGTGCCAGCAGTCCGACGCCGGGACAGGGTGGTGAAAAACTGTTTTTT. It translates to CASSPTPGQGGEKLFF.